Below are 31 T cell receptor beta chains sequenced from a single sample in a study of beta chain features in type 1 diabetes. The isolated RNA, all of it, was reverse transcribed, so expressed TCRB transcripts were what got sequenced. Only in-frame clones appear in the TCRdb table, and some are missing; sequencing was by immunoSEQ multiplex PCR. The sample records nearly 350,000 clones, approximately 8% being singletons. Sequencing was done on a sample of central memory CD4+ T cells from blood. These receptors were collected from a woman aged 18-35 years in good health.

The chain couples TRBV6-5 to TRBJ1-5; D unclear. The CDR3 runs 12 residues. Trimming took 6 bases from V and 5 from J, leaving 8 bases between them. Germline V gives CDR1 MNHEY, CDR2 SVGAGI. CDR3 protein: CASSFWDQPQHF. For the CDR3, the DNA is TGTGCCAGCAGCTTCTGGGATCAGCCCCAGCATTTT.

The gene calls are TRBV27 and TRBJ2-3; unclear D gene. Germline values: CDR1 MNHEY, CDR2 SMNVEV (reference sequence). CDR3 size: 15 residues. Trimming stripped 0 bases from V and 1 base from J, with 8 bases between. The CDR3, as DNA: TGTGCCAGCAGTTTATCTATCGCCGGCACAGATACGCAGTATTTT. Its translation is CASSLSIAGTDTQYF.

This chain joins TRBV27 and TRBJ2-1, with 9 nucleotides matching TRBD1. Germline V CDR1 and CDR2: MNHEY, SMNVEV (reference sequence). Unmatched junction bases numbered 12, after V lost 5 bases and J lost 1 base. The CDR3 consists of 18 residues. The CDR3 DNA reads TGTGCCAGCAGTGGACAGGGGAGGGGAGTTGGGTCCTACAATGAGCAGTTCTTC. Translation: CASSGQGRGVGSYNEQFF.

This clone showed up just a few times. This same CDR3 is encoded by further DNA sequences in the sample. V gene TRBV11-2 combines with J gene TRBJ2-4; D is possibly TRBD1 or TRBD2 (5 bases each). V was clipped by 4 bases and J by 2 bases, with 6 bases between them. The CDR3 covers 13 residues. The germline CDR1 and CDR2 sequences are SGHAT and FQNNGV. CDR3 region: CASSSGPKNIQYF. The CDR3 DNA follows: TGTGCCAGCAGCTCGGGACCCAAAAACATTCAGTACTTC. Drawing the rest from reference TRBV11-2 and TRBJ2-4, the complete variable domain is EAGVAQSPRYKIIEKRQSVAFWCNPISGHATLYWYQQILGQGPKLLIQFQNNGVVDDSQLPKDRFSAERLKGVDSTLKIQPAKLEDSAVYLCASSSGPKNIQYFGAGTRLSVL.

Many counts were recorded for this clone. Different DNA sequences within this sample yield the same CDR3. The gene calls are TRBV5-4 and TRBJ1-4; TRBD1 aligns across 9 bases. CDR1 and CDR2 (germline): SGHNT, YYREEE (reference sequence). V was pared by 5 bases and J by 7 bases, with 6 bases of the junction left unmatched. CDR3 length: 14 residues. CDR3 amino acids: CASSLQGATEKLFF. The CDR3, as DNA: TGTGCCAGCAGTTTACAGGGGGCTACTGAAAAACTGTTTTTT.

The sample holds a few counts of this clone. In DNA, the CDR3 is TGTGCCAGCAGTCTATGGGCTAACACTGAAGCTTTCTTT. Translation: CASSLWANTEAFF. V and J are TRBV27 and TRBJ1-1; D is uncertain. Germline V lookup: CDR1 MNHEY, CDR2 SMNVEV (reference sequence). With 5 bases removed from V and 2 bases from J, the gap between germline ends came to 9 bases. CDR3 length: 13 residues.

The rearrangement uses TRBV25-1 and TRBJ2-5, with no clear D. Deletions cut 4 bases from V and 7 bases from J, with 13 bases between. This CDR3 is 13 amino acids long. Germline-derived CDR1 and CDR2 are MGHDK and SYGVNS. The CDR3 loop is CASSGRATGTQYF. CDR3 nucleotide sequence: TGTGCCAGCAGTGGCCGGGCCACCGGGACCCAGTACTTC.

Worth noting for this clone: The junction departs from germline at one end; a sequencing error may be responsible. The chain joins TRBV10-3 to TRBJ2-5; D is ambiguous. The CDR3 consists of 11 residues. The germline V gene has CDR1 ENHRY and CDR2 SYGVKD. The DNA of the CDR3 is TGTGCCAGCAGTGAATGGGCCCGATGGTACTTC. Its translation: CASSEWARWYF.

This clone was counted ten times or more. In nucleotides, the CDR3 is TGTGCCAGCAGTTCCGTTGGTGGGGGCTGGCAGCCCCAGCATTTT. This codes for CASSSVGGGWQPQHF. The chain recombines TRBV28 with TRBJ1-5, with a tentative D call TRBD1 (6 bases). The CDR3 has 15 amino acids. Trimming took off 4 bases at V and 7 bases at J, with 17 bases between the two ends. The V gene's germline CDR1 is MDHEN and CDR2 SYDVKM.

This clone was counted only a few times. The CDR3 DNA is TGTGCCAGCAGCTTCGGGGACAGATACAATGAGCAGTTCTTC. Its translation: CASSFGDRYNEQFF. The J gene is TRBJ2-1, the V gene TRBV7-3; 7 bases are a match to TRBD1. The CDR3 extends over 14 amino acids. The V segment lost 3 bases and the J segment 4 bases; nucleotides outside the gene matches: 3. The germline CDR1 and CDR2 sequences are SGHTA and FQGTGA.

This CDR3 reads CAISGHPSLAKNIQYF. CDR3 nucleotide sequence: TGTGCCATCTCTGGGCATCCAAGCCTAGCCAAAAACATTCAGTACTTC. The chain links TRBV28 to TRBJ2-4; D call uncertain. From germline, CDR1 is MDHEN and CDR2 SYDVKM. The germline V and J ends were trimmed by 10 bases and 0 bases, with 19 bases remaining between them. This CDR3 is 16 amino acids long.

This clone was seen only a few times. This rearrangement joins TRBV5-1 to TRBJ2-2; D uncertain. CDR1 is SGHRS, CDR2 YFSETQ, per germline. Trimming took 6 bases from V and 3 from J, leaving 12 bases between them. The CDR3 has 14 amino acids. CDR3 DNA: TGCGCCAGCACCACCAGCAGGCACACCGGGGAGCTGTTTTTT. Residues: CASTTSRHTGELFF.

V usage is TRBV5-6 and J usage is TRBJ1-2; D possibly corresponds to TRBD1 (5 bases). The germline gives CDR1 SGHDT, CDR2 YYEEEE. The V end lost 4 bases, the J end lost 4 bases, and 8 bases lay between the germline ends. CDR3 length: 12 residues. CDR3 bases: TGTGCCAGCAGCACCGGGACCTATGGCTACACCTTC. Protein sequence: CASSTGTYGYTF.

This clone has a handful of counts. The CDR3 DNA reads as TGCAGCGGAGGGGAAAACTATGGCTACACCTTC. Translation: CSGGENYGYTF. V and J are TRBV29-1 and TRBJ1-2; a weak D match, TRBD1 (5 bases). This CDR3 has 11 residues. CDR1 is SQVTM, CDR2 ANQGSEA, per germline. Trimming cost V 7 bases and J 2 bases, with 8 bases left between them.

This clone has ten or more counts. This chain connects TRBV6-1 to TRBJ2-2; the match to TRBD2 covers 7 bases. CDR1 and CDR2 from the germline V gene are MNHNS and SASEGT. This CDR3 region has 15 residues. Trimming cost V 6 bases and J 7 bases; bases outside gene matches: 11. The CDR3 loop reads CASSHTWGGGGELFF. The CDR3 coding sequence is TGTGCCAGCAGCCATACCTGGGGGGGTGGCGGGGAGCTGTTTTTT.

This clone occurred a few times. The gene calls are TRBV6-6 and TRBJ2-2; D is unresolved. From germline, CDR1 is MNHNY and CDR2 SVGAGI (reference sequence). V lost 2 bases to trimming and J lost 14 bases, with 12 bases between them. The CDR3 is made up of 12 amino acids. The CDR3 sequence is CASSYGFGRLFF. The CDR3 nucleotides read TGTGCCAGCAGTTACGGTTTCGGACGACTGTTTTTT.

This clone was picked up a small number of times. The CDR3 nucleotides are TGTGCCAGCATCCCGAGGCGGGCAGAACTTTTCTCCTACAATGAGCAGTTCTTC. Amino acids: CASIPRRAELFSYNEQFF. The chain combines TRBV7-2 with TRBJ2-1; possibly TRBD2 for D (5 bases). Per the germline V gene, CDR1 is SGHTA and CDR2 is FQGNSA. The CDR3 length is 18 residues. Trimming removed 7 bases from V and 0 bases from J, with 22 bases in between.

The table lists this clone with a few counts. The V and J genes are TRBV10-3 and TRBJ2-7; TRBD1 matches 7 bases. The CDR3 is 13 residues long. Germline loops: CDR1 ENHRY, CDR2 SYGVKD. The J segment lost 5 bases and the V segment lost 3 bases, leaving 4 bases of the junction unmatched. In DNA, the CDR3 is TGTGCCATCAGTGATGGGCAGGGGGACGAGCAGTACTTC. Amino acids: CAISDGQGDEQYF.

At least ten counts were recorded for this clone. CDR3 nucleotide sequence: TGCGCCAGCAGCCAAGATTTCCACACTAGTACTAACACCGGGGAGCTGTTTTTT. It translates to CASSQDFHTSTNTGELFF. The V gene is TRBV4-3, the J gene TRBJ2-2, with a tentative D call TRBD2 (5 bases). CDR3 length equals 18 residues. The germline gives CDR1 LGHNA, CDR2 YSLEER. V lost 0 bases, J lost 2 bases, and 16 bases lay in between.

This clone was seen only a few times. Other DNA sequences in the same sample also yield this CDR3. The chain combines TRBV28 with TRBJ2-7; perhaps TRBD1 as D (5 bases). In germline, CDR1 is MDHEN, CDR2 SYDVKM. The V gene lost 4 bases and the J gene lost 3 bases, with 10 bases spanning the gap. The CDR3 covers 13 residues. CDR3 in amino acids: CASSSGQDYEQYF. CDR3 in DNA: TGTGCCAGCAGTTCCGGACAAGACTACGAGCAGTACTTC.

This clone has a handful of counts. This chain joins TRBV11-2 and TRBJ2-7; D is ambiguous. CDR1 and CDR2 from the germline V gene are SGHAT and FQNNGV. The CDR3 is 16 residues long. Deletions cut 1 base from V and 1 base from J, with 14 bases between. The CDR3 reads CASSLAYKGKSYEQYF. As DNA, the CDR3 is TGTGCCAGCAGCTTAGCATACAAAGGAAAGTCCTACGAGCAGTACTTC.

The V call is TRBV29-1, the J call TRBJ2-3; D call uncertain. Germline CDR1 is SQVTM and CDR2 is ANQGSEA. This CDR3 has 11 amino acids. The V and J ends lost 6 bases and 2 bases respectively, with 6 bases between them. DNA for the CDR3: TGCAGCGTGGCCAACACAGATACGCAGTATTTT. This translates into CSVANTDTQYF.

This clone was seen a few times. V and J are TRBV14 and TRBJ1-1; D might be TRBD1 (5 bases). V was trimmed by 4 bases and J by 6 bases, leaving 12 bases between them. CDR1 and CDR2 (germline): SGHDN, FVKESK. This CDR3 has 13 amino acids. The CDR3 DNA follows: TGTGCCAGCAGCCGACGGCTGGGGGCTGAAGCTTTCTTT. This gives the protein CASSRRLGAEAFF.

This clone showed up just a few times. This rearrangement joins TRBV27 to TRBJ2-7; 12 bases are a match to TRBD2. V shed 5 bases and J 0 bases; nucleotides not matched to a gene: 8. This CDR3 is built from 17 residues. CDR1 and CDR2 from the germline V gene are MNHEY and SMNVEV (reference sequence). The chain's CDR3 is CASSQRTSGTFSYEQYF. The DNA of the CDR3 is TGTGCCAGCAGTCAACGGACTAGCGGGACTTTCTCCTACGAGCAGTACTTC.

V and J are TRBV5-6 and TRBJ2-7, with 7 bases lining up with TRBD1. Germline V gene sequence: CDR1 SGHDT, CDR2 YYEEEE. Trimming at V came to 4 bases and at J to 0 bases, leaving 4 bases not matched to a gene. The CDR3 has 14 residues. Here the CDR3 DNA reads TGTGCCAGCAGCAGGGGACAGAACTCCTACGAGCAGTACTTC. Translating gives CASSRGQNSYEQYF.

Many counts were recorded for this clone. The chain uses TRBV28 and TRBJ2-5; 7 bases match TRBD1. With V trimmed by 3 bases and J by 9 bases, 10 bases remained unmatched. The CDR3 is 14 amino acids. In germline, CDR1 is MDHEN, CDR2 SYDVKM. The CDR3 spells CASSFEGARGAQYF. CDR3 nucleotides: TGTGCCAGCAGTTTCGAGGGGGCGCGAGGAGCCCAGTACTTC. The variable domain in full, completed from reference TRBV28 and TRBJ2-5, reads DVKVTQSSRYLVKRTGEKVFLECVQDMDHENMFWYRQDPGLGLRLIYFSYDVKMKEKGDIPEGYSVSREKKERFSLILESASTNQTSMYLCASSFEGARGAQYFGPGTRLLVL.

This clone was counted many times. The chain links TRBV9 to TRBJ2-7; D is perhaps TRBD1 (6 bases). The CDR3 loop spans 12 amino acids. Germline V gene data show CDR1 as SGDLS and CDR2 as YYNGEE. V lost 3 bases, J lost 7 bases, and 11 bases lay in between. CDR3 DNA sequence: TGTGCCAGCAGCGGGGACACGGCTGAGCAGTACTTC. It encodes CASSGDTAEQYF.

The chain combines TRBV7-2 with TRBJ2-1; 7 nucleotides line up with TRBD2. Germline CDR1 SGHTA, CDR2 FQGNSA. V was clipped by 7 bases and J by 6 bases; unmatched bases: 12. This CDR3 contains 15 residues. The DNA of the CDR3 is TGTGCCAGCACTTACGAAACTAGCGAAAGCAATGAGCAGTTCTTC. Its translation: CASTYETSESNEQFF.

The chain links TRBV5-1 to TRBJ2-5; possibly TRBD1 or TRBD2 for D (6 bases each). V was shortened by 1 base and J by 5 bases, with 12 bases between the two germline ends. Germline V gene sequence: CDR1 SGHRS, CDR2 YFSETQ. The CDR3 contains 14 residues. CDR3 protein: CASSLFGGPETQYF. The DNA of the CDR3 is TGCGCCAGCAGCTTGTTTGGGGGGCCGGAGACCCAGTACTTC.

This clone has just a few counts. The gene calls are TRBV18 and TRBJ2-3, with D tentatively TRBD1 (6 bases). V was clipped by 5 bases and J by 1 base, with 22 bases between them. The germline gives CDR1 KGHSH, CDR2 LQKENI. This CDR3 region has 18 residues. CDR3 loop: CASSFWGSTGKGTDTQYF. The CDR3 DNA reads TGTGCCAGCTCATTTTGGGGCAGCACAGGGAAAGGCACAGATACGCAGTATTTT. Supplemented by reference TRBV18 and TRBJ2-3, the full variable domain reads NAGVMQNPRHLVRRRGQEARLRCSPMKGHSHVYWYRQLPEEGLKFMVYLQKENIIDESGMPKERFSAEFPKEGPSILRIQQVVRGDSAAYFCASSFWGSTGKGTDTQYFGPGTRLTVL.

This clone has just a few counts. CDR3 sequence (DNA): TGTGCCAGCAGCTTAGATTCGGATTACGAGCAGTACTTC. Amino acids: CASSLDSDYEQYF. This chain connects TRBV7-8 to TRBJ2-7; no definite D call. Germline loops: CDR1 SGHVS, CDR2 FQNEAQ. The CDR3 runs 13 residues. V gave up 1 base and J gave up 4 bases, with 8 bases separating them.